These 5 T cell receptor beta chains originate from one sample sequenced in a study of blood T cell repertoires in COVID-19 (dated by TCRdb to between 2020 and 2021). Receptors were amplified or captured by the immunoSEQ multiplex PCR assay. TCRdb took this table from immuneACCESS and kept in-frame rearrangements with V and J called. Such tables lack part of the clones; where checked against another copy, unresolved V genes explain under half of the gap, and the rest is unexplained. The table for this sample lists approximately 130,000 clones; more than 75% of them were counted only once. The leading ten clones occupy around 2.1% of the sample. Material: peripheral blood. The receptors here all came from a woman aged 50 to 60 with acute or convalescent COVID-19.

This chain connects TRBV10-3 to TRBJ1-2; 9 bases are a match to TRBD1. The ends lost 6 bases at V and 4 bases at J; junction bases unmatched: 6. The germline V gene encodes CDR1 ENHRY and CDR2 SYGVKD. This CDR3 contains 14 residues. CDR3 DNA sequence: TGTGCCATCAGCAGGACAGGGGTCGCCTATGGCTACACCTTC. Translation gives CAISRTGVAYGYTF.

This clone came up a few times. This chain links TRBV19 with TRBJ1-5; 8 bases are a match to TRBD1. Per germline, CDR1 LNHDA and CDR2 SQIVND (reference sequence). J was trimmed by 0 bases and V by 5 bases; bases with no gene match: 9. This CDR3 region has 17 residues. CDR3: CASSPTGVLYSNQPQHF. The CDR3 DNA is TGTGCCAGTAGTCCGACAGGGGTACTTTATAGCAATCAGCCCCAGCATTTT.

The gene calls are TRBV19 and TRBJ2-1; maybe TRBD2 (6 bases). Germline assignment: CDR1 LNHDA and CDR2 SQIVND (reference sequence). V was shortened by 5 bases and J by 4 bases, with 12 bases between the two germline ends. The CDR3 sequence is 14 residues long. DNA for the CDR3: TGTGCCAGTAGTGTTATGGGGGGTTACAATGAGCAGTTCTTC. This gives the protein CASSVMGGYNEQFF.

This clone was seen only once. The genes are TRBV5-4 and TRBJ2-7; 8 nucleotides align to TRBD2. Germline V CDR1 and CDR2: SGHNT, YYREEE (reference sequence). V was clipped by 4 bases and J by 3 bases; unmatched bases: 6. CDR3 length: 14 amino acids. CDR3 DNA sequence: TGTGCCAGCAGCCCGGGGGGGTGGGTCTACGAGCAGTACTTC. This translates into CASSPGGWVYEQYF.

The gene calls are TRBV5-1 and TRBJ2-7; TRBD2 matches 8 bases. The germline gives CDR1 SGHRS, CDR2 YFSETQ. The CDR3 covers 14 residues. V was clipped by 1 base and J by 2 bases; unmatched bases: 2. CDR3 protein: CASSLTSGPYEQYF. CDR3 sequence (DNA): TGCGCCAGCAGCTTGACTAGCGGTCCCTACGAGCAGTACTTC.